This entry features one T cell receptor (beta chain) sequence. Antigen: not known. Mismatch with germline at one junction end may stem from a read error. The data were obtained in a study of T-cell reconstitution after alpha-beta-depleted transplantation in children. Overall study findings and caveats: The study reportedly traced alpha-beta T cells about two months after transplant to several hundred expanded graft clones. There were some patients whose high TCRbeta diversity at day 60 came from surviving recipient T cells and thymic progenitors.

Preparation of the TCRbeta library used unique molecular identifiers. Each CDR3 protein gets one entry after TCRdb re-called the PCR reads with MiXCR. Counted here are 90,000 to 100,000 distinct CDR3 sequences, more than 20% occurring once; the ten biggest clones make up 20% to 25%. The CDR3 spans 15 residues. Germline V gene lookup returns CDR1 SGHRS and CDR2 YFSETQ. The input for sequencing was PBMCs, taken before TCRalphabeta/CD19-depleted stem cell transplant. The chain couples TRBV5-1 to TRBJ1-4, with D perhaps matching TRBD1 (5 bases). The clonotype comes from a boy aged 2 to 10 with acute lymphoblastic leukemia, due to receive a stem cell transplant. CDR3 nucleotide sequence: TGCGCCAGCGGCTTGGCCCCTTTGGGGGGTGAAAAACTGTTTTTT. It codes for CASGLAPLGGEKLFF.